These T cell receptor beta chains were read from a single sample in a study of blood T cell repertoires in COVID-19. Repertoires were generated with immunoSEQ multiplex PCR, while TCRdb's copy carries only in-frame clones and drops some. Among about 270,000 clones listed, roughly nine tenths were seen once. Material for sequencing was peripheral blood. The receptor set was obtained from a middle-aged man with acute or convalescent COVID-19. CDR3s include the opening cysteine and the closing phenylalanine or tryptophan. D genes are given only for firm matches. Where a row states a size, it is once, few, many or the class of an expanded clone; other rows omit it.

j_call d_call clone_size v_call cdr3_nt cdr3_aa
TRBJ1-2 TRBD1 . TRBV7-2 TGTGCCAGCAGCCGGACAGGGCGCTATGGCTACACCTTC CASSRTGRYGYTF
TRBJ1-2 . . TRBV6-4 TGTGCCAGCAGTAACACCCCACAGGAGAACTATGGCTACACCTTC CASSNTPQENYGYTF
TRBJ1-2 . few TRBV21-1 TGTGCCAGCAGCCTGGGACAGGCCCCCTATGGCTACACCTTC CASSLGQAPYGYTF
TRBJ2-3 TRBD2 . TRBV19 TGTGCCAGTAGTATAGATTTACTAGCGGGGGGCTCCACAGATACGCAGTATTTT CASSIDLLAGGSTDTQYF
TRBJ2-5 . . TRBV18 TGTGCCAGCTCACCAACCACACAAGAGACCCAGTACTTC CASSPTTQETQYF
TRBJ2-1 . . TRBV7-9 TGTGCCAGCAGCTTACAAGCAGGGCTACTGCAGTTCTTC CASSLQAGLLQFF
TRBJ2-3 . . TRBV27 TGTGCCAGCAGTGAGGGACAATCCACAGATACGCAGTATTTT CASSEGQSTDTQYF
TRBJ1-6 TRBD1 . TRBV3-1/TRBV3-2 TGTGCCAGCAGCCCTGGGACAGGGGGCTGGTCACCCCTCCACTTT CASSPGTGGWSPLHF
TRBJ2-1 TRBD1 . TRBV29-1 TGCAGCGTCTCACGTTACAGGGGGAATGAGCAGTTCTTC CSVSRYRGNEQFF
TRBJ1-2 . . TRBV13 TGTGCCAGCAGCTCCACAGGCATCGACTATGGCTACACCTTC CASSSTGIDYGYTF
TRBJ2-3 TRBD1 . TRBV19 TGTGCCAGTAGTGTACGGGGACAGGGGGCTGTCCGCACAGATACGCAGTATTTT CASSVRGQGAVRTDTQYF
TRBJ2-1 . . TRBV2 TGTGCCAGCAGGCGGGACGAAAGCTCCTACAATGAGCAGTTCTTC CASRRDESSYNEQFF
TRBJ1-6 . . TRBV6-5 TGTGCCAGCAGGAACCCCAGGGCACATTCACCCCTCCACTTT CASRNPRAHSPLHF
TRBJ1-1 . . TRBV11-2 TGTGCCAGCAGCTTAGAGCCAGGGTTGGCTGAAGCTTTCTTT CASSLEPGLAEAFF
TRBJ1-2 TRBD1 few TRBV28 TGTGCCAGCAGTTCCCAGACAGGGCTGAGCTATGGCTACACCTTC CASSSQTGLSYGYTF
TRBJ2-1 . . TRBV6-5 TGTGCCAGCAGTTATACGACGGGCAATGAGCAGTTCTTC CASSYTTGNEQFF
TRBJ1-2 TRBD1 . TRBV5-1 TGCGCCAGCAGCATCCCCGGACAGGGCGGAGGCTACACCTTC CASSIPGQGGGYTF
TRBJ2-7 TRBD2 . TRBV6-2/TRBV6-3 TGTGCCAGCAGCCCGATTAGCGGGGCATACGAGCAGTACTTC CASSPISGAYEQYF
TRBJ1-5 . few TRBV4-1 TGCGCCAGCAGCCCTCGACAATCTGGCAATCAGCCCCAGCATTTT CASSPRQSGNQPQHF
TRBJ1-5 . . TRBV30 TGTGCCTGGAGTGCGGCGGGGAATCAGCCCCAGCATTTT CAWSAAGNQPQHF
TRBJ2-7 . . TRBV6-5 TGTGCCAGCACGCAAACGGGTTTCTACGAGCAGTACTTC CASTQTGFYEQYF
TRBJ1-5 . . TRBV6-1 TGTGCCAGCAGTGAGGGGGACATCACGGCCCTTCTGGTCCAGCCCCAGCATTTT CASSEGDITALLVQPQHF
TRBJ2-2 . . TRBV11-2 TGTGCCAGCTCCAGACTAGACTACAACACCGGGGAGCTGTTTTTT CASSRLDYNTGELFF
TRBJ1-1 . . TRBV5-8 TGTGCCAGCAGCTTGCCAGGGGTTTTGACTGAAGCTTTCTTT CASSLPGVLTEAFF
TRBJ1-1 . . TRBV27 TGTGCCAGCAGTACCCGCCAGCGCTTGAACACTGAAGCTTTCTTT CASSTRQRLNTEAFF
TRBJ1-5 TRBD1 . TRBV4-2 TGTGCCAGCAGCCCGGACAGGGGTGAGGGTCAGCCCCAGCATTTT CASSPDRGEGQPQHF
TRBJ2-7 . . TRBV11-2 TGTGCCAGCAGCACGGACAGATCCGAGCAGTACTTC CASSTDRSEQYF
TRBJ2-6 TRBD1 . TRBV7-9 TGTGCCAGCAGCTTAGAACCGGGACAGGGGGCTGGGGCCAACGTCCTGACTTTC CASSLEPGQGAGANVLTF
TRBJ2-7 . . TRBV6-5 TGTGCCAGCAGTTTCAACTACGAGCAGTACTTC CASSFNYEQYF
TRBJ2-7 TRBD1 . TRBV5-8 TGTGCCAGCAGCCTCGGACAGGCTCCCTACGAGCAGTACTTC CASSLGQAPYEQYF
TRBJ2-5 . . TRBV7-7 TGTGCTAGCAGCCTCGGGTCAACAGAGACCCAGTACTTC CASSLGSTETQYF
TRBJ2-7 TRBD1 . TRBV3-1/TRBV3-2 TGTGCCAGCAGCCCCGGGACAGGTGGGGGGGAGCAGTACTTC CASSPGTGGGEQYF
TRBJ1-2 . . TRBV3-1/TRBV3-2 TGTGCCAGCAGCCAAGCGGCGGTCAGGGGCTATGGCTACACCTTC CASSQAAVRGYGYTF
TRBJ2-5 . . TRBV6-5 TGTGCCAGCAGAACGGGGGGCGCGGGAGAGACCCAGTACTTC CASRTGGAGETQYF
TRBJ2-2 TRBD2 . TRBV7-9 TGTGCCAGCAACAGCGGGGAGTCAGGGGAGCTGTTTTTT CASNSGESGELFF
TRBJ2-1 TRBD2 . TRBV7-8 TGTGCCAGCAGCTTAGGCGGGCCTCTAGCGGGGAAGTACAATGAGCAGTTCTTC CASSLGGPLAGKYNEQFF
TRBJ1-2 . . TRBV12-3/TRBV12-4 TGTGCCAGCAGTTCCCCTACTAACTATGGCTACACCTTC CASSSPTNYGYTF
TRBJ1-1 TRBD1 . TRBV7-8 TGTGCCAGCAGCCAGGACAGGGCTGAAGCTTTCTTT CASSQDRAEAFF
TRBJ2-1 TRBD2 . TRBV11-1 TGTGCCAGCAGCTGGGGACTAGCGGGGGATGAGCAGTTCTTC CASSWGLAGDEQFF
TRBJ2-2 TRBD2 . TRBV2 TGTGCCAGCAGGGGAACGGGACTAGCGAACACCGGGGAGCTGTTTTTT CASRGTGLANTGELFF
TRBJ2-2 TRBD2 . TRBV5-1 TGCGCCAGCAGCCTTAGTAGCGGGGGTAACACCGGGGAGCTGTTTTTT CASSLSSGGNTGELFF
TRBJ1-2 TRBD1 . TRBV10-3 TGTGCCATCAGTGAGGACGGGACAGGGGTGATCTATGGCTACACCTTC CAISEDGTGVIYGYTF
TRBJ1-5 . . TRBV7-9 TGTGCCAGCAGCCGAGAACTAGGGAATCAGCCCCAGCATTTT CASSRELGNQPQHF
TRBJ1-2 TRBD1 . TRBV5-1 TGCGCCAGCAGCACTGGACAGGGGGCTAACTATGGCTACACCTTC CASSTGQGANYGYTF
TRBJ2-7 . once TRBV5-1 TGCGCCAGCAGCTTTGGGGCCAGGGGTGGCTACGAGCAGTACTTC CASSFGARGGYEQYF
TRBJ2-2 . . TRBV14 TGTGCCAGCAGCCGAGGACAGTACACCGGGGAGCTGTTTTTT CASSRGQYTGELFF
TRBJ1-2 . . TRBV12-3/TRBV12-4 TGTGCCAGCAGCACCACCCGGGGGAATGGCTACACCTTC CASSTTRGNGYTF
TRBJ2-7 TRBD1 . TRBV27 TGTGCCAGCAGTAGCGGACAGGGCTACGAGCAGTACTTC CASSSGQGYEQYF
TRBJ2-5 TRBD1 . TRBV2 TGTGCCAGTGCGGACAGGGGGGAGGAGACCCAGTACTTC CASADRGEETQYF
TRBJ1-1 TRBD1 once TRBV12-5 TGTGCTAGTGGTTCTCGGACAGGGGTAAACACTGAAGCTTTCTTT CASGSRTGVNTEAFF
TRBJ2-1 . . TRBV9 TGTGCCAGCAGCGCGGGACACTCCCTTTACAATGAGCAGTTCTTC CASSAGHSLYNEQFF
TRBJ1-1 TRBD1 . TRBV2 TGTGCCAGCACCGAGGACAGGGTACGAACTGAAGCTTTCTTT CASTEDRVRTEAFF
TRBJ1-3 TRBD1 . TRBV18 TGTGCCAGCTCAGCGACCGGGACAGGTGGAAACACCATATATTTT CASSATGTGGNTIYF